The clone carrying this T cell receptor (beta chain) was seen ten or more times. Its specificity is unknown. These data are taken from a study of T cell repertoires in cytomegalovirus infection. J was trimmed by 2 bases and V by 5 bases; bases with no gene match: 5. This CDR3 comprises 14 residues. Germline V CDR1 and CDR2: SGHTA, FQGNSA. TCRdb reprocessed the reads via MiXCR and lists one record per CDR3 protein. The data contain hundreds of thousands of distinct CDR3 sequences, about 33% of them singletons. The chain carries TRBV7-2 and TRBJ1-2, with 7 bases matching TRBD1. The specimen comprised cultured PBMCs, sampled from culture after CMV antigen stimulation. This clonotype was sampled from a human donor in good health (CMV status not recorded). Some clones in this sample may be carry-over from other donors' samples. This chain's CDR3 is CASSPQTGNYGYTF. The DNA of the CDR3 is TGTGCCAGCAGCCCCCAGACAGGGAACTATGGCTACACCTTC.